This TCR beta chain was sequenced in a study of cytomegalovirus exposure and HLA in healthy donors. Generated by immunoSEQ multiplex PCR, the TCRdb table keeps only in-frame clones and is missing some. The data contain hundreds of thousands of clones, 90% of them singletons. In germline, CDR1 is SGHDT, CDR2 YYEEEE. J was trimmed by 7 bases and V by 2 bases; bases with no gene match: 6. The CDR3 spans 14 residues. The sequence was collected from a woman in her 30s in good health and CMV-seronegative. This chain joins TRBV5-6 and TRBJ2-3; 8 bases are a match to TRBD2. The sequencing sample was made of PBMCs. The CDR3 spells CASSFVGREYTQYF. In DNA form, the CDR3 reads TGTGCCAGCAGCTTTGTCGGGAGGGAGTATACGCAGTATTTT. The entire variable domain, with the rest obtained from reference TRBV5-6 and TRBJ2-3, is as follows: DAGVTQSPTHLIKTRGQQVTLRCSPKSGHDTVSWYQQALGQGPQFIFQYYEEEERQRGNFPDRFSGHQFPNYSSELNVNALLLGDSALYLCASSFVGREYTQYFGPGTRLTVL.